These 20 T cell receptor beta chains share one sample of origin, sequenced in a study of OX40 agonist ivuxolimab in advanced cancers. Sequencing was performed with immunoSEQ multiplex PCR; in TCRdb, only in-frame clones are kept and a portion is missing. This sample carries about 53,000 clones, about four fifths of them seen once, and the ten largest clones take less than 2.5%. The sequences come from CD4+ or CD8+ T cells sorted from blood, collected in a trial of the OX40 agonist ivuxolimab. The origin of the receptors is an adult with an advanced solid tumor such as melanoma, head and neck, liver or kidney cancer.

There are a few counts of this clone. This chain connects TRBV7-2 to TRBJ1-2; D call uncertain. The V end was cut by 7 bases, the J end by 9 bases, with 15 bases between. Germline CDR1 is SGHTA and CDR2 is FQGNSA. The CDR3 contains 12 residues. CDR3: CASTIPGSRYTF. CDR3 in DNA: TGTGCCAGCACCATCCCGGGGTCTCGCTACACCTTC.

V is TRBV25-1 and J is TRBJ1-1; TRBD1 is a possible D gene (6 bases). V was pared by 6 bases and J by 3 bases, with 11 bases between. The CDR3 loop spans 13 amino acids. Germline CDR1 is MGHDK and CDR2 is SYGVNS. CDR3: CASRDAGDTEAFF. Here the CDR3 DNA reads TGTGCCAGCAGAGATGCAGGGGACACTGAAGCTTTCTTT.

V is TRBV7-3 and J is TRBJ1-6; possibly TRBD1 for D (5 bases). CDR1 is SGHTA, CDR2 FQGTGA, per germline. V shed 5 bases and J shed 4 bases, with 12 bases lying between them. The CDR3 spans 15 residues. For the CDR3, the DNA is TGTGCCAGCAGCCCCGGGGACGGATATAATTCACCCCTCCACTTT. Its translation: CASSPGDGYNSPLHF.

The V and J genes are TRBV2 and TRBJ2-4; the match to TRBD2 covers 11 bases. There are 15 residues in the CDR3. J lost 7 bases, V lost 4 bases, and 6 bases had no gene match. The V gene's germline CDR1 is SNHLY and CDR2 FYNNEI. CDR3 in amino acids: CASSVGLAVLNIQYF. The CDR3 DNA follows: TGTGCCAGCAGTGTGGGACTAGCGGTCTTGAACATTCAGTACTTC. The variable domain in full, with the rest retrieved from reference TRBV2 and TRBJ2-4, is EPEVTQTPSHQVTQMGQEVILRCVPISNHLYFYWYRQILGQKVEFLVSFYNNEISEKSEIFDDQFSVERPDGSNFTLKIRSTKLEDSAMYFCASSVGLAVLNIQYFGAGTRLSVL.

This sequence joins TRBV15 and TRBJ2-2, with D perhaps assigned TRBD1 or TRBD2 (5 bases each). V lost 1 base and J lost 5, with 8 bases in between. CDR3 length: 14 residues. The V gene's germline CDR1 is LNHNV and CDR2 YYDKDF (reference sequence). CDR3 in DNA: TGTGCCACCAGCAGAGGGGACCTGACCGGGGAGCTGTTTTTT. Translated: CATSRGDLTGELFF.

The chain joins TRBV19 to TRBJ2-6; 8 positions agree with TRBD2. The CDR3 contains 18 residues. Germline assignment: CDR1 LNHDA and CDR2 SQIVND (reference sequence). After removal of 7 bases from V and 3 bases from J, the junction contained 14 bases not matched to a gene. CDR3 amino acids: CASKQLTAGGGGANVLTF. CDR3 nucleotide sequence: TGTGCCAGTAAACAGCTGACTGCGGGAGGTGGTGGGGCCAACGTCCTGACTTTC.

This clone was seen a single time. V gene TRBV27 combines with J gene TRBJ2-3; TRBD2 matches at 7 bases. The length of the CDR3 is 15 residues. Germline V gives CDR1 MNHEY, CDR2 SMNVEV (reference sequence). V shed 6 bases, J shed 2 bases, and the junction held 8 bases outside the gene matches. CDR3 in amino acids: CASRPAGPATDTQYF. DNA of the CDR3: TGTGCCAGCAGACCAGCGGGGCCCGCCACAGATACGCAGTATTTT.

The gene calls are TRBV21-1 and TRBJ1-1; TRBD1 was called by the table and not checked on the DNA. TRBV21-1 is marked as a pseudogene. The CDR3 loop spans 16 amino acids. The DNA for the CDR3 is TGTGCCAGCAGCAAAGCGCTTCGGCAGGGGTCCACTGAAGCTTTCTTT. Translating gives CASSKALRQGSTEAFF.

The chain couples TRBV30 to TRBJ1-1; D is possibly TRBD1 (5 bases). Germline V gene sequence: CDR1 GTSNPN, CDR2 SVGIG (reference sequence). V was cut by 4 bases and J by 0 bases, with 12 bases left in between. The CDR3 sequence is 14 residues long. The CDR3 DNA is TGTGCCTGGATGGACGGAGGGGTGAACACTGAAGCTTTCTTT. This sequence encodes CAWMDGGVNTEAFF.

J is TRBJ2-7 and V is TRBV2, with TRBD2 matching 10 bases. V shed 3 bases, J shed 3 bases, and the junction held 2 bases outside the gene matches. CDR1 and CDR2 (germline): SNHLY, FYNNEI. The CDR3 has 14 residues. CDR3: CASSESSGGYEQYF. CDR3 DNA sequence: TGTGCCAGCAGTGAGTCTAGCGGGGGCTACGAGCAGTACTTC.

The rearrangement joins TRBV10-2 to TRBJ2-2, with D hard to call. Germline loops: CDR1 WSHSY, CDR2 SAAADI. The CDR3 has 16 residues. V shed 2 bases and J shed 2 bases, with 12 bases lying between them. The CDR3 sequence: CASSEGLAVNTGELFF. The CDR3 DNA reads as TGCGCCAGCAGTGAGGGGCTGGCCGTTAACACCGGGGAGCTGTTTTTT.

This chain links TRBV6-1 with TRBJ1-2; D call uncertain. Per the germline V gene, CDR1 is MNHNS and CDR2 is SASEGT. This CDR3 contains 15 residues. The ends were cut back, 3 bases at V and 8 bases at J, with 19 bases in the middle. CDR3 in DNA: TGTGCCAGCAGTGAGTCGGGGAGGACTAGCCTGGGCTACACCTTC. The encoded protein is CASSESGRTSLGYTF.

This sequence joins TRBV7-8 and TRBJ1-4; D is uncertain. Trimming left V 1 base short and J 5 bases short, with 8 bases between. This CDR3 comprises 14 residues. CDR1 SGHVS and CDR2 FQNEAQ come from the germline V gene. The DNA for the CDR3 is TGTGCCAGCAGCTTAGGTCGCAGAAATGAAAAACTGTTTTTT. This translates into CASSLGRRNEKLFF.

This chain links TRBV5-1 with TRBJ1-2; TRBD1 aligns across 7 bases. The germline V gene has CDR1 SGHRS and CDR2 YFSETQ. The V segment lost 4 bases and the J segment 0 bases; nucleotides outside the gene matches: 9. The CDR3 is 16 residues long. The CDR3 loop reads CASSGRTTGPNYGYTF. In DNA, the CDR3 is TGCGCCAGCAGCGGCCGGACGACAGGGCCTAACTATGGCTACACCTTC.

The chain carries TRBV6-5 and TRBJ2-7; 7 positions match TRBD1. Germline V lookup: CDR1 MNHEY, CDR2 SVGAGI. The CDR3 is made up of 15 amino acids. Trimming removed 4 bases from V and 4 bases from J; junction bases left unmatched: 10. DNA of the CDR3: TGTGCCAGCAGTTCCACGGGACAGTTCGTGTACGAGCAGTACTTC. It translates to CASSSTGQFVYEQYF.

V gene TRBV19 combines with J gene TRBJ1-2; the match to TRBD1 covers 8 bases. Germline CDR1 LNHDA, CDR2 SQIVND (reference sequence). The CDR3 contains 13 residues. V lost 5 bases, J lost 4 bases, and 3 bases stayed unmatched. In DNA form, the CDR3 reads TGTGCCAGTAGTTGGACAGGGCCCTATGGCTACACCTTC. This translates into CASSWTGPYGYTF.

This rearrangement joins TRBV6-6 to TRBJ2-2; either TRBD1 or TRBD2 may supply D (6 bases each). Germline V CDR1 and CDR2: MNHNY, SVGAGI (reference sequence). The CDR3 sequence is 15 residues long. Trimming took off 2 bases at V and 4 bases at J, with 11 bases between the two ends. In DNA form, the CDR3 reads TGTGCCAGCAGTTACGGGGGGCTGAGCACCGGGGAGCTGTTTTTT. Amino acid sequence: CASSYGGLSTGELFF.

The chain is built from TRBV5-6 and TRBJ2-7, with D unclear. CDR1 is SGHDT, CDR2 YYEEEE, per germline. The CDR3 totals 11 residues. The V and J ends lost 4 bases and 9 bases respectively, with 11 bases between them. The CDR3 nucleotides read TGTGCCAGCAGCACCGGCCTCGGGCAGTACTTC. Its translation: CASSTGLGQYF.

The chain combines TRBV19 with TRBJ2-7; D is possibly TRBD2 (5 bases). Trimming cost V 8 bases and J 0 bases, with 17 bases left between them. The CDR3 is 15 amino acids. Germline V lookup: CDR1 LNHDA, CDR2 SQIVND (reference sequence). CDR3 region: CASARDGQPSYEQYF. Written as DNA, the CDR3 is TGTGCCAGTGCTCGGGATGGCCAGCCCTCCTACGAGCAGTACTTC. The full variable domain, completed using reference TRBV19 and TRBJ2-7, is DGGITQSPKYLFRKEGQNVTLSCEQNLNHDAMYWYRQDPGQGLRLIYYSQIVNDFQKGDIAEGYSVSREKKESFPLTVTSAQKNPTAFYLCASARDGQPSYEQYFGPGTRLTVT.

The chain carries TRBV19 and TRBJ1-1, with D unclear. Germline V gene data show CDR1 as LNHDA and CDR2 as SQIVND (reference sequence). V shed 5 bases and J shed 5 bases, with 12 bases lying between them. CDR3 length: 13 residues. As DNA, the CDR3 is TGTGCCAGTAGTGGGTCCCTAGGGACTGAAGCTTTCTTT. It codes for CASSGSLGTEAFF.